These 13 T cell receptor beta chains originate from one sample sequenced in a study of CD8 T cells in ankylosing spondylitis. TCRdb re-called the 5' RACE reads through MiXCR, storing one row per CDR3 protein. This table has 200,000 or so distinct CDR3 sequences, 10% to 15% appearing once. The specimen sequenced was blood, either unsorted or a sorted T cell fraction (not recorded which). Receptor source: a female donor with ankylosing spondylitis or in good health (not recorded which).

Only a few counts were recorded for this clonotype. The chain is built from TRBV3-1 and TRBJ1-5, with unresolved D. CDR1 and CDR2 from the germline V gene are LGHDT and YNNKEL (reference sequence). V lost 1 base and J lost 2, with 9 bases in between. This CDR3 region has 15 residues. The CDR3 loop is CASSQGFGGNQPQHF. The CDR3 DNA is TGTGCCAGCAGCCAAGGATTCGGGGGCAATCAGCCCCAGCATTTT. The variable domain in full, completed from reference TRBV3-1 and TRBJ1-5, reads DTAVSQTPKYLVTQMGNDKSIKCEQNLGHDTMYWYKQDSKKFLKIMFSYNNKELIINETVPNRFSPKSPDKAHLNLHINSLELGDSAVYFCASSQGFGGNQPQHFGDGTRLSIL.

Ten or more counts support this clonotype. The V gene is TRBV7-6, the J gene TRBJ2-3; 10 bases are shared with TRBD2. CDR1 and CDR2 (germline): SGHVS, FNYEAQ. The ends lost 0 bases at V and 3 bases at J; junction bases unmatched: 6. This CDR3 has 17 residues. In DNA form, the CDR3 reads TGTGCCAGCAGCTTAGCGCCTAGCGGGAGTGTTACAGATACGCAGTATTTT. Translation: CASSLAPSGSVTDTQYF.

The sample holds many counts of this clonotype. The chain links TRBV24-1 to TRBJ2-2; the D is unclear. CDR1 is KGHDR, CDR2 SFDVKD, per germline. This CDR3 is built from 13 residues. The V end lost 5 bases, the J end lost 4 bases, and 7 bases lay between the germline ends. The CDR3 protein is CATSVGITGELFF. CDR3 coding DNA: TGTGCCACCAGTGTGGGGATCACCGGGGAGCTGTTTTTT.

This clonotype was seen many times. J is TRBJ2-3 and V is TRBV5-1; TRBD2 matches 11 bases. The CDR3 has 16 amino acids. The V gene's germline CDR1 is SGHRS and CDR2 YFSETQ. Trimming cost V 1 base and J 0 bases; bases outside gene matches: 1. The chain's CDR3 is CASSLRLAGSTDTQYF. The CDR3 DNA reads as TGCGCCAGCAGCTTGAGACTAGCGGGGAGCACAGATACGCAGTATTTT.

This clonotype was counted ten times or more. The CDR3 here is CASSLRVNEGGNEQFF. The CDR3 DNA is TGCGCCAGCAGCCTCAGGGTTAACGAGGGGGGCAATGAGCAGTTCTTC. The gene calls are TRBV5-1 and TRBJ2-1, with D perhaps being TRBD1 or TRBD2 (6 bases each). V was pared by 4 bases and J by 6 bases, with 20 bases between. This CDR3 is built from 16 residues. Germline V gene data show CDR1 as SGHRS and CDR2 as YFSETQ.

This clonotype was detected many times. The J gene is TRBJ1-6, the V gene TRBV12-3 or TRBV12-4; D is perhaps TRBD1 (5 bases). V lost 0 bases and J lost 5, with 8 bases in between. This CDR3 contains 15 residues. Here the CDR3 reads CASSLALGDNSPLHF. The CDR3 coding sequence is TGTGCCAGCAGTTTAGCGCTAGGGGATAATTCACCCCTCCACTTT.

This clonotype occurred many times. This rearrangement joins TRBV20-1 to TRBJ2-5; 8 bases agree with TRBD2. The junction had 6 bases not matched to a gene; V was cut back by 1 base and J by 5 bases. This CDR3 contains 14 residues. Per germline, CDR1 DFQATT and CDR2 SNEGSKA (reference sequence). Here the CDR3 reads CSARGGSGEETQYF. Here the CDR3 DNA reads TGCAGTGCTAGAGGGGGTAGCGGGGAGGAGACCCAGTACTTC.

The CDR3 DNA reads TGTGCCTGGAGTGTACAGGGAAGAGAGCAGTTCTTC. This sequence encodes CAWSVQGREQFF. The rearrangement uses TRBV30 and TRBJ2-1; D possibly corresponds to TRBD1 (6 bases). The germline CDR1 and CDR2 sequences are GTSNPN and SVGIG (reference sequence). The V and J ends lost 0 bases and 10 bases respectively, with 10 bases between them. This CDR3 has 12 amino acids.

The rearrangement joins TRBV7-8 to TRBJ2-7; 10 nucleotides match TRBD2. The CDR3 has 16 residues. V shed 3 bases, J shed 2 bases, and the junction held 7 bases outside the gene matches. Germline V gene lookup returns CDR1 SGHVS and CDR2 FQNEAQ. CDR3 sequence (DNA): TGTGCCAGCAGCTTTGGGACTAGCGCCTTTACCTACGAGCAGTACTTC. Encoded protein: CASSFGTSAFTYEQYF.

This clonotype occurred many times. The chain has TRBV29-1 and TRBJ1-1; D is unclear. This CDR3 region has 13 residues. Trimming took off 8 bases at V and 6 bases at J, with 19 bases between the two ends. In germline, CDR1 is SQVTM, CDR2 ANQGSEA. CDR3: CSIRTYSSAEAFF. CDR3 DNA: TGCAGCATTCGGACGTATAGTTCCGCTGAAGCTTTCTTT.

This clonotype showed up just a few times. The V gene is TRBV12-3 or TRBV12-4, the J gene TRBJ2-1; no clear D gene. The CDR3 is 14 residues long. Trimming left V 1 base short and J 6 bases short, with 10 bases between. CDR3 sequence reads: CASSLGQPPNEQFF. The CDR3 DNA sequence: TGTGCCAGCAGTTTAGGGCAGCCCCCCAATGAGCAGTTCTTC.

The chain links TRBV12-3 or TRBV12-4 to TRBJ1-2; no definite D call. The V end was cut by 4 bases, the J end by 5 bases, with 14 bases between. This CDR3 is 14 amino acids long. This chain's CDR3 is CASSSSGIAYGYTF. The CDR3 DNA is TGTGCCAGCAGTTCTTCCGGGATAGCTTATGGCTACACCTTC.

This clonotype has ten or more counts. This rearrangement joins TRBV28 to TRBJ2-7, with D perhaps matching TRBD1 (5 bases). The V end lost 2 bases, the J end lost 2 bases, and 10 bases lay between the germline ends. This CDR3 comprises 14 residues. From germline, CDR1 is MDHEN and CDR2 SYDVKM. The CDR3 nucleotides are TGTGCCAGCAGTTTAGGGCAGGGCGCCTACGAGCAGTACTTC. It yields the protein CASSLGQGAYEQYF.